The sequence of this TCR beta chain was determined in a study of cytomegalovirus exposure and HLA in healthy donors. Looking at the study overall: Researchers previously reported finding roughly 120 million unique TCR beta sequences from roughly 200 million T cells.

Study-wide results and caveats: DRB1 showed the most TCR associations and HLA-C the fewest in a later analysis, as rates varied by HLA locus. For TCR beta chains, V- and J-gene trimming was later linked to a missense DCLRE1C variant.

Germline CDR1 SEHNR, CDR2 FQNEAQ (reference sequence). This CDR3 is built from 18 residues. The V gene end was trimmed by 1 base and the J gene end by 0 bases; junction bases not matched to a gene: 8. As concerns this clone: Its antigen is currently unknown.

The PCR had 60 Vbeta and 13 Jbeta primers. Assay: immunoSEQ multiplex PCR; the TCRdb copy retains only in-frame clones and omits some. The sample yields roughly 61,000 clones, 80% seen once. The chain carries TRBV7-9 and TRBJ1-5; 8 nucleotides agree with TRBD1. The source of this sequence is a male donor in good health and CMV-seronegative. Source material: PBMCs. CDR3 residues: CASSLGDRGSYSNQPQHF. The CDR3 region has the DNA TGTGCCAGCAGCTTAGGTGACAGGGGCTCTTATAGCAATCAGCCCCAGCATTTT.